The 9 T cell receptor beta chains reported below all come from one sample, sequenced in a study of cytomegalovirus exposure and HLA in healthy donors. The PCR contained 60 Vbeta and 13 Jbeta primers. Profiled with immunoSEQ multiplex PCR; TCRdb holds only in-frame clones, not every one. The table records about 150,000 clones, 74% of them present only once. The sequencing input was PBMCs. All receptors come from a man aged 18 to 29 in good health and CMV-seropositive.

The chain joins TRBV7-6 to TRBJ2-7, with D unclear. The germline CDR1 and CDR2 sequences are SGHVS and FNYEAQ. The V and J ends lost 2 bases and 5 bases respectively, with 10 bases between them. The length of the CDR3 is 13 residues. The CDR3 nucleotides are TGTGCCAGCAGCTTACCACTGCTCGACGAGCAGTACTTC. It is translated as CASSLPLLDEQYF.

This clone has a single count. V usage is TRBV18 and J usage is TRBJ2-1; 11 bases match TRBD2. Per germline, CDR1 KGHSH and CDR2 LQKENI. The trim removed 0 bases at V and 11 bases at J, leaving 0 bases unmatched. The CDR3 is 13 amino acids. The chain's CDR3 is CASSPPTSGKQFF. As DNA, the CDR3 is TGTGCCAGCTCACCACCGACTAGCGGGAAGCAGTTCTTC.

The chain links TRBV13 to TRBJ2-5; TRBD2 aligns across 7 bases. The CDR3 spans 14 residues. CDR1 and CDR2 from the germline V gene are PRHDT and FYEKMQ (reference sequence). J lost 1 base, V lost 3 bases, and 2 bases had no gene match. The CDR3 sequence: CASSLGRVQETQYF. The CDR3 coding sequence is TGTGCCAGCAGCTTGGGGAGGGTCCAAGAGACCCAGTACTTC.

The rearrangement links TRBV27 to TRBJ1-5; a weak D match, TRBD1 (5 bases). Trimming stripped 2 bases from V and 6 bases from J, with 11 bases between. Per the germline V gene, CDR1 is MNHEY and CDR2 is SMNVEV (reference sequence). There are 14 residues in the CDR3. The CDR3 reads CASSLQGMGQPQHF. As DNA, the CDR3 is TGTGCCAGCAGTTTACAGGGAATGGGTCAGCCCCAGCATTTT.

The chain uses TRBV7-2 and TRBJ1-1; D gene ambiguous. The CDR3 has 13 amino acids. V gave up 5 bases and J gave up 4 bases, with 11 bases separating them. The germline CDR1 and CDR2 sequences are SGHTA and FQGNSA. The CDR3 loop reads CASSPHGSTEAFF. The CDR3 DNA reads as TGTGCCAGCAGCCCGCACGGGTCCACTGAAGCTTTCTTT.

The rearrangement joins TRBV5-4 to TRBJ2-1; D remains unclear. Trimming stripped 0 bases from V and 8 bases from J, with 9 bases between. Germline CDR1 SGHNT, CDR2 YYREEE (reference sequence). This CDR3 has 13 amino acids. The CDR3 sequence is CASSLARPDEQFF. The CDR3 nucleotides read TGTGCCAGCAGCTTGGCTAGACCCGATGAGCAGTTCTTC.

With regard to this clone: This specimen includes other DNA sequences encoding the same CDR3. V gene TRBV27 combines with J gene TRBJ1-5; D is unclear. The CDR3 runs 12 residues. CDR1 MNHEY and CDR2 SMNVEV come from the germline V gene (reference sequence). Trimming cost V 6 bases and J 5 bases, with 8 bases left between them. Here the CDR3 DNA reads TGTGCCAGCAGCTTCACACATCAGCCCCAGCATTTT. Encoded protein: CASSFTHQPQHF.

V usage is TRBV6-5 and J usage is TRBJ2-1; a possible D gene is TRBD1 (6 bases). This CDR3 comprises 13 residues. Trimming removed 5 bases from V and 6 bases from J, with 11 bases in between. Germline values: CDR1 MNHEY, CDR2 SVGAGI. The CDR3 bases are TGTGCCAGCAGTGAGACGACAGGCAATGAGCAGTTCTTC. Its translation is CASSETTGNEQFF.

V gene TRBV10-1 combines with J gene TRBJ2-7; 8 nucleotides align to TRBD1. CDR3 length: 14 amino acids. Unmatched junction bases numbered 4, after V lost 2 bases and J lost 4 bases. Germline CDR1 and CDR2: WNHNN and SYGVQD (reference sequence). DNA of the CDR3: TGCGCCAGCAGTGAGGGACAGGGATTTTACGAGCAGTACTTC. It is translated as CASSEGQGFYEQYF.